This T cell receptor beta chain was identified during a study of blood T cell repertoires in COVID-19. Background on the study: Sites in the United States, Italy and Spain provided acute and convalescent COVID-19 samples. PBMCs, B-cell-depleted T cells, or T cells were the source of the cDNA or gDNA that made up the material.

The V gene end was trimmed by 5 bases and the J gene end by 6 bases; junction bases not matched to a gene: 5. The germline CDR1 and CDR2 sequences are LNHDA and SQIVND (reference sequence). The CDR3 is 13 amino acids. The protocol was immunoSEQ multiplex PCR, while the TCRdb copy is restricted to in-frame clones and leaves out a portion. The table includes some 130,000 clones, 75% to 90% detected once. In its sample, this clone was seen a few times. Sequenced: peripheral blood. This clonotype was obtained from an older man with acute or convalescent COVID-19. The chain uses TRBV19 and TRBJ2-7; 9 bases map to TRBD1. CDR3 amino acids: CASSATGGSEQYF. CDR3 nucleotides: TGTGCCAGTAGTGCCACAGGGGGCAGCGAGCAGTACTTC.